This TCR beta chain was identified during a study of shared clonotypes between healthy human individuals. The authors divided CD4+ cells into CD45RA+ naive and CD45RA-negative memory subsets. TCRdb's copy holds only in-frame clones and misses some; the assay was immunoSEQ multiplex PCR. The profile shows 2 million to 2.5 million clones, under 97% of them singletons. Trimming shortened V by 5 bases and J by 0 bases, and 13 bases separated the two germline ends. This CDR3 has 15 residues. The V gene's germline CDR1 is SEHNR and CDR2 FQNEAQ (reference sequence). Sequencing input: naive CD4+ T cells sorted from blood. The subset denotes: CD45RA+ positively selected. This TCR came from a man younger than 30 in good health. The V call is TRBV7-9, the J call TRBJ1-1; D remains ambiguous. CDR3 DNA sequence: TGTGCCAGCAGCCCGCAAGGTATGGTGAACACTGAAGCTTTCTTT. Translated: CASSPQGMVNTEAFF.